One sample yielded the 30 T cell receptor beta chains listed below, sequenced in a study of T cell changes during pregnancy in multiple sclerosis (dated by TCRdb to the late 2010s). To prepare the library, the immunoSEQ multiplex PCR assay was applied. TCRdb limited this immuneACCESS table to in-frame rearrangements with V and J called. A share of clones is missing; checked studies link under half to unresolved V genes, and the rest is unexplained. The table for this sample lists tens of thousands of clones; roughly 93% of them were counted only once. The ten largest clones add up to 1% to 1.5% of the sample. The sequences come from peripheral blood, collected in the second trimester of pregnancy. The receptor source for this set is a female donor with multiple sclerosis, enrolled in a pregnancy study.

The rearrangement uses TRBV2 and TRBJ1-1; D is unclear. V was cut by 4 bases and J by 0 bases, with 6 bases left in between. Germline V gene lookup returns CDR1 SNHLY and CDR2 FYNNEI. This CDR3 is built from 13 residues. The CDR3 coding sequence is TGTGCCAGCAGTGGCGGCGTGAACACTGAAGCTTTCTTT. Amino acid sequence: CASSGGVNTEAFF. Variable domain in full (rest from reference TRBV2 and TRBJ1-1): EPEVTQTPSHQVTQMGQEVILRCVPISNHLYFYWYRQILGQKVEFLVSFYNNEISEKSEIFDDQFSVERPDGSNFTLKIRSTKLEDSAMYFCASSGGVNTEAFFGQGTRLTVV.

V and J are TRBV4-1 and TRBJ1-1; 8 nucleotides align to TRBD1. The germline V gene encodes CDR1 MGHRA and CDR2 YSYEKL. The CDR3 is 16 residues long. The V gene end was trimmed by 0 bases and the J gene end by 0 bases; junction bases not matched to a gene: 3. DNA of the CDR3: TGCGCCAGCAGCCAAGATAGGGGACAGGTGAACACTGAAGCTTTCTTT. Translating it yields CASSQDRGQVNTEAFF.

This clone was detected once. The rearrangement uses TRBV19 and TRBJ1-1; the D gene is possibly TRBD1 (5 bases). Germline values: CDR1 LNHDA, CDR2 SQIVND (reference sequence). The V and J ends lost 4 bases and 6 bases respectively, with 15 bases between them. This CDR3 is built from 14 residues. CDR3 residues: CASSTGGTVAEAFF. In DNA form, the CDR3 reads TGTGCCAGTAGTACCGGAGGGACGGTCGCTGAAGCTTTCTTT.

As DNA, the CDR3 is TGCGCCAGCAGCTTGGTGCGCGGGGGAGACTCTGGGGCCAACGTCCTGACTTTC. It yields the protein CASSLVRGGDSGANVLTF. The chain links TRBV5-1 to TRBJ2-6; 7 nucleotides match TRBD2. V shed 0 bases, J shed 0 bases, and the junction held 6 bases outside the gene matches. The germline V gene has CDR1 SGHRS and CDR2 YFSETQ. The length of the CDR3 is 18 residues.

The V gene is TRBV4-3, the J gene TRBJ2-5; the match to TRBD2 covers 10 bases. Germline CDR1 is LGHNA and CDR2 is YSLEER. The CDR3 totals 17 residues. Trimming took 0 bases from V and 5 from J; bases not matched to a gene: 9. The CDR3 sequence is CASSQDLSGGAWETQYF. CDR3 bases: TGCGCCAGCAGCCAAGATCTCAGCGGGGGGGCTTGGGAGACCCAGTACTTC.

CDR3 coding DNA: TGTGCCAGCAGCTTAATAGCGGGGGTCACAGATACGCAGTATTTT. Translation gives CASSLIAGVTDTQYF. The chain links TRBV7-3 to TRBJ2-3, with TRBD2 matching 9 bases. The CDR3 runs to 15 residues. V lost 1 base, J lost 2 bases, and 1 base stayed unmatched. The germline gives CDR1 SGHTA, CDR2 FQGTGA.

The rearrangement uses TRBV2 and TRBJ1-4; D possibly corresponds to TRBD1 (6 bases). CDR1 SNHLY and CDR2 FYNNEI come from the germline V gene. With 3 bases removed from V and 3 bases from J, the gap between germline ends came to 11 bases. CDR3 length: 15 residues. The DNA for the CDR3 is TGTGCCAGCAGTGACGGGGGGGCACCTAATGAAAAACTGTTTTTT. This translates into CASSDGGAPNEKLFF. Combining the CDR3 with reference TRBV2 and TRBJ1-4 gives the whole variable domain EPEVTQTPSHQVTQMGQEVILRCVPISNHLYFYWYRQILGQKVEFLVSFYNNEISEKSEIFDDQFSVERPDGSNFTLKIRSTKLEDSAMYFCASSDGGAPNEKLFFGSGTQLSVL.

This clone was counted between two and nine times. The chain couples TRBV7-9 to TRBJ1-2; 10 bases are a match to TRBD1. The germline CDR1 and CDR2 sequences are SEHNR and FQNEAQ (reference sequence). J gave up 4 bases and V 4 bases, and 6 bases lay outside the gene matches. The CDR3 extends over 15 amino acids. DNA of the CDR3: TGTGCCAGCAGCTCGCCGACAGGGGGCCGCTATGGCTACACCTTC. Its protein is CASSSPTGGRYGYTF.

The V call is TRBV2, the J call TRBJ1-5, with D possibly matching TRBD1 (6 bases). CDR3 length equals 14 residues. Trimming took off 7 bases at V and 5 bases at J, with 15 bases between the two ends. CDR1 and CDR2 from the germline V gene are SNHLY and FYNNEI. The CDR3 loop is CASNTWGPDQPQHF. The CDR3 nucleotides are TGTGCCAGCAATACGTGGGGGCCGGATCAGCCCCAGCATTTT. The full variable domain, with the rest looked up from reference TRBV2 and TRBJ1-5, is EPEVTQTPSHQVTQMGQEVILRCVPISNHLYFYWYRQILGQKVEFLVSFYNNEISEKSEIFDDQFSVERPDGSNFTLKIRSTKLEDSAMYFCASNTWGPDQPQHFGDGTRLSIL.

The chain combines TRBV7-9 with TRBJ1-4; D might be TRBD1 (5 bases). The germline gives CDR1 SEHNR, CDR2 FQNEAQ (reference sequence). Between the trimmed V and J ends, which lost 1 base and 7 bases, there was a span of 13 bases. The CDR3 runs to 15 residues. The DNA for the CDR3 is TGTGCCAGCAGCTTAGTGGGGGGGACGGTTGAAAAACTGTTTTTT. Its protein product is CASSLVGGTVEKLFF.

The CDR3 nucleotides read TGCGCCAGCATGGGACAGGGTATTACCCACGAGCAGTACTTC. Amino acids: CASMGQGITHEQYF. V is TRBV5-1 and J is TRBJ2-7, with TRBD1 matching 9 bases. J was trimmed by 5 bases and V by 6 bases; bases with no gene match: 9. The CDR3 sequence is 14 residues long. Looked up from germline, CDR1 is SGHRS and CDR2 is YFSETQ. Complete variable domain (other parts from reference TRBV5-1 and TRBJ2-7): KAGVTQTPRYLIKTRGQQVTLSCSPISGHRSVSWYQQTPGQGLQFLFEYFSETQRNKGNFPGRFSGRQFSNSRSEMNVSTLELGDSALYLCASMGQGITHEQYFGPGTRLTVT.

This chain connects TRBV4-3 to TRBJ2-1; the match to TRBD1 covers 9 bases. Germline V CDR1 and CDR2: LGHNA, YSLEER. J lost 3 bases, V lost 2 bases, and 2 bases had no gene match. The CDR3 is 15 residues long. The CDR3 loop is CASSQRTGDYNEQFF. CDR3 DNA sequence: TGCGCCAGCAGCCAAAGGACAGGGGACTACAATGAGCAGTTCTTC.

V gene TRBV7-2 combines with J gene TRBJ2-3; the D gene is possibly TRBD1 (5 bases). The CDR3 totals 15 residues. CDR1 is SGHTA, CDR2 FQGNSA, per germline. V dropped 4 bases and J dropped 2 bases, with 13 bases sitting between them. Here the CDR3 DNA reads TGTGCCAGCAGCTCCTCCCCAGGGTTCACAGATACGCAGTATTTT. Its protein is CASSSSPGFTDTQYF.

The chain combines TRBV14 with TRBJ2-3, with TRBD1 matching 8 bases. This CDR3 region has 15 residues. CDR1 and CDR2 (germline): SGHDN, FVKESK. The V segment lost 5 bases and the J segment 1 base; nucleotides outside the gene matches: 5. CDR3 amino acids: CASSSPTGGTDTQYF. The CDR3 bases are TGTGCCAGCAGCTCCCCGACAGGGGGCACAGATACGCAGTATTTT. Drawing the rest from reference TRBV14 and TRBJ2-3, the complete variable domain is EAGVTQFPSHSVIEKGQTVTLRCDPISGHDNLYWYRRVMGKEIKFLLHFVKESKQDESGMPNNRFLAERTGGTYSTLKVQPAELEDSGVYFCASSSPTGGTDTQYFGPGTRLTVL.

The chain uses TRBV23-1 and TRBJ1-4; D not resolved. TRBV23-1 is given ORF status, its function remaining uncertain. The V and J ends lost 6 bases and 7 bases respectively, with 15 bases between them. This CDR3 has 14 residues. The CDR3, as DNA: TGCGCCAGCAGCAGGCGTTTTGGCGCTGAAAAACTGTTTTTT. Translating it yields CASSRRFGAEKLFF.

This chain connects TRBV28 to TRBJ2-3; 14 nucleotides agree with TRBD2. In germline, CDR1 is MDHEN, CDR2 SYDVKM. The CDR3 has 16 residues. J lost 5 bases, V lost 10 bases, and 11 bases had no gene match. CDR3 in DNA: TGTGCCAACCTATACGGGACTAGCGGGGGTGAAGATACGCAGTATTTT. Its protein product is CANLYGTSGGEDTQYF.

The chain recombines TRBV7-2 with TRBJ1-2, with 7 positions matching TRBD1. Germline V lookup: CDR1 SGHTA, CDR2 FQGNSA. This CDR3 spans 14 amino acids. The trim removed 4 bases at V and 4 bases at J, leaving 6 bases unmatched. The CDR3, as DNA: TGTGCCAGCAGCTCGACAGGGTACAGCTATGGCTACACCTTC. Protein: CASSSTGYSYGYTF.

V usage is TRBV7-9 and J usage is TRBJ1-4; 10 bases are a match to TRBD1. This CDR3 region has 13 residues. Germline CDR1 reads SEHNR; CDR2 reads FQNEAQ (reference sequence). J was trimmed by 8 bases and V by 5 bases; bases with no gene match: 2. The CDR3 loop is CASSGQGGEKLFF. As DNA, the CDR3 is TGTGCCAGCAGCGGACAGGGGGGGGAAAAACTGTTTTTT.

The genes are TRBV7-9 and TRBJ1-6, with 7 bases matching TRBD1. The CDR3 covers 17 residues. Germline CDR1 reads SEHNR; CDR2 reads FQNEAQ (reference sequence). Trimming removed 6 bases from V and 0 bases from J; junction bases left unmatched: 8. The CDR3 DNA sequence: TGTGCCAGCAGGAAGACAGGGACAAGCTCCTATAATTCACCCCTCCACTTT. Amino acid sequence: CASRKTGTSSYNSPLHF.

CDR3 coding DNA: TGTGCCAGCTCACAACCCGGGACAGGGGCCTACGAGCAGTACTTC. Protein: CASSQPGTGAYEQYF. The chain recombines TRBV18 with TRBJ2-7; 10 nucleotides agree with TRBD1. The germline V gene encodes CDR1 KGHSH and CDR2 LQKENI. The trim removed 4 bases at V and 2 bases at J, leaving 5 bases unmatched. The CDR3 sequence is 15 residues long.

The chain recombines TRBV7-9 with TRBJ2-7; unclear D gene. This CDR3 has 12 residues. Deletions cut 4 bases from V and 6 bases from J, with 10 bases between. In germline, CDR1 is SEHNR, CDR2 FQNEAQ (reference sequence). CDR3 residues: CASSYGFVEQYF. CDR3 nucleotides: TGTGCCAGCAGCTACGGGTTTGTCGAGCAGTACTTC. The whole variable domain, remainder taken from reference TRBV7-9 and TRBJ2-7, is DTGVSQNPRHKITKRGQNVTFRCDPISEHNRLYWYRQTLGQGPEFLTYFQNEAQLEKSRLLSDRFSAERPKGSFSTLEIQRTEQGDSAMYLCASSYGFVEQYFGPGTRLTVT.

Only one count was recorded for this clone. This chain connects TRBV30 to TRBJ1-2; D remains ambiguous. V was cut by 8 bases and J by 1 base, with 11 bases left in between. Per the germline V gene, CDR1 is GTSNPN and CDR2 is SVGIG (reference sequence). This CDR3 spans 12 amino acids. This chain's CDR3 is CAPRVNNYGYTF. CDR3 DNA sequence: TGTGCCCCCCGAGTGAATAACTATGGCTACACCTTC.

This clone showed up just once. This chain connects TRBV5-1 to TRBJ2-3; TRBD2 matches at 8 bases. V lost 0 bases to trimming and J lost 6 bases; unmatched junction nucleotides: 3. The V gene's germline CDR1 is SGHRS and CDR2 YFSETQ. The CDR3 runs to 14 residues. In DNA form, the CDR3 reads TGCGCCAGCAGCTTGGAGCGGGGGTGGGATACGCAGTATTTT. This encodes CASSLERGWDTQYF.

The chain couples TRBV4-1 to TRBJ2-1, with D possibly TRBD1 on 5 matching bases. Germline V CDR1 and CDR2: MGHRA, YSYEKL. The CDR3 is made up of 13 amino acids. The V end lost 3 bases, the J end lost 9 bases, and 12 bases lay between the germline ends. The CDR3 here is CASSHPTAIEQFF. In DNA form, the CDR3 reads TGCGCCAGCAGCCATCCGACAGCGATTGAGCAGTTCTTC.

This rearrangement joins TRBV4-1 to TRBJ1-5, with TRBD1 identical over 7 bases. The junction had 10 bases not matched to a gene; V was cut back by 4 bases and J by 4 bases. Germline V gene data show CDR1 as MGHRA and CDR2 as YSYEKL. This CDR3 has 16 amino acids. DNA for the CDR3: TGCGCCAGCAGCCGTGGAGAGGGACAGACGAATCAGCCCCAGCATTTT. It translates to CASSRGEGQTNQPQHF.

This sequence joins TRBV7-2 and TRBJ2-1; 7 bases are shared with TRBD1. V dropped 1 base and J dropped 0; count of bases not matched to a gene: 3. CDR3 length: 16 amino acids. Germline CDR1 SGHTA, CDR2 FQGNSA. Written as DNA, the CDR3 is TGTGCCAGCAGCTTAGTCAGGGGGTCCTCCTACAATGAGCAGTTCTTC. The encoded protein is CASSLVRGSSYNEQFF.

The rearrangement uses TRBV7-2 and TRBJ1-5; 8 nucleotides agree with TRBD1. Germline CDR1 reads SGHTA; CDR2 reads FQGNSA. The CDR3 is 15 amino acids. The ends lost 1 base at V and 4 bases at J; junction bases unmatched: 3. The CDR3 nucleotides are TGTGCCAGCAGCTTAGTGGGACAGGCAAATCAGCCCCAGCATTTT. Residues: CASSLVGQANQPQHF.

The chain uses TRBV27 and TRBJ2-7; 9 bases match TRBD1. CDR1 MNHEY and CDR2 SMNVEV come from the germline V gene (reference sequence). V shed 4 bases, J shed 5 bases, and the junction held 12 bases outside the gene matches. The CDR3 loop spans 16 amino acids. The CDR3 region is CASSYLRDRATNEQYF. Written as DNA, the CDR3 is TGTGCCAGCAGTTACCTCCGGGACAGGGCGACGAACGAGCAGTACTTC.

This sequence joins TRBV6-5 and TRBJ2-1, with D unresolved. The V end lost 0 bases, the J end lost 9 bases, and 9 bases lay between the germline ends. From germline, CDR1 is MNHEY and CDR2 SVGAGI. This CDR3 is 13 amino acids long. CDR3 in DNA: TGTGCCAGCAGTTACTCGATCCAGTTTGAGCAGTTCTTC. This sequence encodes CASSYSIQFEQFF.

This chain joins TRBV7-2 and TRBJ2-2, with a possible D match to TRBD2 (7 bases). Germline CDR1 reads SGHTA; CDR2 reads FQGNSA. The CDR3 consists of 16 residues. V lost 3 bases, J lost 4 bases, and 15 bases lay in between. Here the CDR3 reads CASSLGGGGLTGELFF. The CDR3 nucleotides are TGTGCCAGCAGCTTGGGGGGCGGGGGCCTCACCGGGGAGCTGTTTTTT.